One sample yielded the 27 T cell receptor beta chains listed below, sequenced in a study of response to subunit inactivated influenza vaccine. Using its own MiXCR run on the RT-PCR reads, TCRdb lists one record per CDR3 protein. The table records hundreds of thousands of distinct CDR3 sequences, around 14% of them present only once. The sample consisted of PBMCs from blood, taken approximately 15 days before vaccination. These receptors all come from a man in his fifties who received an inactivated influenza vaccine.

This clonotype was observed a handful of times. The chain carries TRBV27 and TRBJ2-2, with a weak D call TRBD1 (5 bases). The V gene lost 4 bases and the J gene lost 8 bases, with 14 bases spanning the gap. Germline V lookup: CDR1 MNHEY, CDR2 SMNVEV (reference sequence). The CDR3 is 14 amino acids. The CDR3 is CASSSTVPGGELFF. The CDR3, as DNA: TGTGCCAGCAGTTCGACGGTCCCAGGGGGGGAGCTGTTTTTT.

This clonotype was found a few times. The chain uses TRBV5-1 and TRBJ1-1; 9 nucleotides align to TRBD1. The V gene's germline CDR1 is SGHRS and CDR2 YFSETQ. V shed 4 bases and J 4 bases; nucleotides not matched to a gene: 5. There are 14 residues in the CDR3. The CDR3 reads CASSPLTGGTEAFF. DNA for the CDR3: TGCGCCAGCAGCCCTTTGACAGGGGGCACTGAAGCTTTCTTT. Together with reference TRBV5-1 and TRBJ1-1, the CDR3 gives the full variable domain: KAGVTQTPRYLIKTRGQQVTLSCSPISGHRSVSWYQQTPGQGLQFLFEYFSETQRNKGNFPGRFSGRQFSNSRSEMNVSTLELGDSALYLCASSPLTGGTEAFFGQGTRLTVV.

This clonotype was seen only a few times. The gene calls are TRBV30 and TRBJ1-6; no definite D call. CDR3 length equals 12 residues. V gave up 8 bases and J gave up 10 bases, with 15 bases separating them. The germline CDR1 and CDR2 sequences are GTSNPN and SVGIG (reference sequence). The CDR3 sequence: CAHDRTGSPLHF. In DNA, the CDR3 is TGTGCCCATGACCGGACGGGCTCACCCCTCCACTTT.

This clonotype was picked up a small number of times. The chain links TRBV12-3 or TRBV12-4 to TRBJ1-1; 8 nucleotides match TRBD1. With V trimmed by 6 bases and J by 2 bases, 5 bases remained unmatched. CDR3 length: 14 amino acids. The CDR3 DNA reads TGTGCCAGCAGACAGACAGGGGCTAACACTGAAGCTTTCTTT. Translated, it gives CASRQTGANTEAFF.

This clonotype occurred a few times. The chain has TRBV12-3 or TRBV12-4 and TRBJ1-5, with D perhaps matching TRBD1 (5 bases). V lost 6 bases, J lost 3 bases, and 12 bases lay in between. This CDR3 spans 14 amino acids. The CDR3 DNA follows: TGTGCCAGCAGGACGGGACTGAACAATCAGCCCCAGCATTTT. This sequence encodes CASRTGLNNQPQHF.

The rearrangement links TRBV10-1 to TRBJ2-3; D perhaps matches TRBD1 (6 bases). Germline V gene sequence: CDR1 WNHNN, CDR2 SYGVQD (reference sequence). The CDR3 extends over 14 amino acids. Trimming took off 5 bases at V and 8 bases at J, with 17 bases between the two ends. The chain's CDR3 is CASSSEPSRGTQYF. The CDR3 DNA is TGCGCCAGCAGTTCGGAACCATCCAGGGGTACGCAGTATTTT.

This clonotype came up many times. The chain carries TRBV5-1 and TRBJ2-1; D is ambiguous. The CDR3 consists of 16 residues. Trimming left V 3 bases short and J 5 bases short, with 18 bases between. CDR1 and CDR2 (germline): SGHRS, YFSETQ. This CDR3 is CASSSSARLKNNEQFF. The CDR3 nucleotides read TGCGCCAGCAGCTCCTCAGCGAGGTTGAAGAACAATGAGCAGTTCTTC.

In this sample, this clonotype turned up a few times. The chain combines TRBV5-1 with TRBJ2-1, with no clear D. The CDR3 length is 14 residues. Germline V gene sequence: CDR1 SGHRS, CDR2 YFSETQ. V was shortened by 5 bases and J by 5 bases, with 14 bases between the two germline ends. Written as DNA, the CDR3 is TGCGCCAGCAGTTTTACACCCTCGGACAATGAGCAGTTCTTC. It encodes CASSFTPSDNEQFF.

This clonotype was counted between two and nine times. The V call is TRBV10-3, the J call TRBJ2-1; 11 bases map to TRBD2. Trimming removed 6 bases from V and 6 bases from J; junction bases left unmatched: 7. In germline, CDR1 is ENHRY, CDR2 SYGVKD. CDR3 length: 15 residues. The chain's CDR3 is CAIRPTSGTPNEQFF. For the CDR3, the DNA is TGTGCCATCAGACCGACTAGCGGGACTCCCAATGAGCAGTTCTTC.

In its sample, this clonotype was seen many times. The V call is TRBV7-2, the J call TRBJ2-3; D remains unclear. The CDR3 is 12 amino acids. Trimming pared 2 bases from V and 4 bases from J, leaving 4 bases between. The germline CDR1 and CDR2 sequences are SGHTA and FQGNSA. This chain's CDR3 is CASSLNADTQYF. The CDR3 DNA is TGTGCCAGCAGCTTAAATGCAGATACGCAGTATTTT.

This clonotype was counted only a few times. This sequence joins TRBV6-2 or TRBV6-3 and TRBJ1-5; no reliable D call. Trimming cost V 2 bases and J 1 base, with 18 bases left between them. CDR1 and CDR2 from the germline V gene are MNHEY and SVGEGT. The CDR3 spans 18 residues. CDR3 in DNA: TGTGCCAGCAGTTACCCGGGCGGGAGTCGGCTAAGCAATCAGCCCCAGCATTTT. It specifies CASSYPGGSRLSNQPQHF.

This clonotype occurred many times. The rearrangement links TRBV12-3 or TRBV12-4 to TRBJ2-1; 13 nucleotides match TRBD2. CDR3 length: 13 residues. After removal of 8 bases from V and 7 bases from J, the junction contained 2 bases not matched to a gene. CDR3 loop: CASGLAGVNEQFF. CDR3 nucleotide sequence: TGTGCCAGCGGACTAGCGGGAGTGAATGAGCAGTTCTTC.

This clonotype was picked up a small number of times. This sequence joins TRBV11-1 and TRBJ2-7; the match to TRBD2 covers 11 bases. With 3 bases clipped from V and 2 bases from J, the junction kept 15 bases outside the gene matches. The CDR3 is 19 residues long. CDR1 and CDR2 from the germline V gene are SGHAT and FQDESV (reference sequence). The CDR3 region has the DNA TGTGCCAGCAGCTTGGCGGACAGTCGACTAGCGGGGACCCCCTACGAGCAGTACTTC. Residues: CASSLADSRLAGTPYEQYF.

The gene calls are TRBV4-1 and TRBJ2-3; 7 nucleotides agree with TRBD2. Unmatched junction bases numbered 8, after V lost 2 bases and J lost 0 bases. The CDR3 spans 17 residues. Germline assignment: CDR1 MGHRA and CDR2 YSYEKL. The CDR3 DNA reads as TGCGCCAGCAGCCAACCCAGGACTAGGGTGAGCACAGATACGCAGTATTTT. Translated, it gives CASSQPRTRVSTDTQYF.

The V and J genes are TRBV6-5 and TRBJ2-1, with D perhaps TRBD2 (5 bases). CDR1 MNHEY and CDR2 SVGAGI come from the germline V gene. The CDR3 has 12 amino acids. Trimming removed 0 bases at V and 10 bases at J, with 7 bases between. The CDR3, as DNA: TGTGCCAGCAGTTACTCGACGGGGGAGCAGTTCTTC. It encodes CASSYSTGEQFF.

The gene calls are TRBV12-3 or TRBV12-4 and TRBJ2-7; 7 bases line up with TRBD2. The CDR3 is 14 residues long. The V segment lost 10 bases and the J segment 6 bases; nucleotides outside the gene matches: 15. The chain's CDR3 is CANTPSGVSGEQYF. The CDR3 nucleotides are TGTGCCAACACCCCGAGCGGGGTCTCAGGCGAGCAGTACTTC.

This clonotype was observed many times. CDR3 sequence (DNA): TGTGCCAGCAGCCAGGTACTAGCGTTAAGGAATGAGCAGTTCTTC. As protein: CASSQVLALRNEQFF. The J gene is TRBJ2-1, the V gene TRBV4-2, with TRBD2 identical over 7 bases. With 3 bases clipped from V and 7 bases from J, the junction kept 9 bases outside the gene matches. The V gene's germline CDR1 is LGHNA and CDR2 YNFKEQ. This CDR3 contains 15 residues.

This clonotype has only a few counts. J is TRBJ2-1 and V is TRBV3-1, with 10 bases that match TRBD2. Trimming took 4 bases from V and 3 from J; bases not matched to a gene: 6. CDR3 length equals 16 residues. In germline, CDR1 is LGHDT, CDR2 YNNKEL (reference sequence). CDR3 sequence: CASSPVGLADYNEQFF. The CDR3 nucleotides read TGTGCCAGCAGCCCGGTCGGACTAGCGGACTACAATGAGCAGTTCTTC.

This clonotype occurred many times. The rearrangement joins TRBV4-2 to TRBJ2-7, with 10 bases aligning to TRBD2. The ends lost 4 bases at V and 5 bases at J; junction bases unmatched: 17. Germline CDR1 is LGHNA and CDR2 is YNFKEQ. The CDR3 spans 18 residues. CDR3 sequence reads: CASSPSPTSGTLPHEQYF. The CDR3 DNA reads as TGTGCCAGCAGCCCCTCCCCCACTAGCGGGACGCTACCTCACGAGCAGTACTTC.

This clonotype was picked up a small number of times. This chain connects TRBV6-1 to TRBJ1-1; 7 bases map to TRBD1. The CDR3 loop spans 14 amino acids. The germline CDR1 and CDR2 sequences are MNHNS and SASEGT. Trimming removed 7 bases from V and 1 base from J; junction bases left unmatched: 6. The CDR3 protein is CASIAGTANTEAFF. The CDR3 coding sequence is TGTGCCAGCATTGCCGGGACAGCGAACACTGAAGCTTTCTTT.

This clonotype was seen ten or more times. The CDR3 DNA is TGTGCCAGCAGCGTAGCCGCTGGCTCCGGAGTCTACAATGAGCAGTTCTTC. Its translation: CASSVAAGSGVYNEQFF. This chain connects TRBV9 to TRBJ2-1, with D unresolved. The CDR3 is 17 amino acids. The germline V and J ends were trimmed by 0 bases and 3 bases, with 16 bases remaining between them. The germline gives CDR1 SGDLS, CDR2 YYNGEE.

The rearrangement uses TRBV27 and TRBJ2-1, with 11 positions matching TRBD2. The germline gives CDR1 MNHEY, CDR2 SMNVEV (reference sequence). V lost 7 bases to trimming and J lost 2 bases; unmatched junction nucleotides: 4. CDR3 size: 15 residues. This chain's CDR3 is CASIHSGGAYNEQFF. DNA of the CDR3: TGTGCCAGCATCCATAGCGGGGGGGCCTACAATGAGCAGTTCTTC.

This clonotype was counted between two and nine times. This sequence joins TRBV12-3 or TRBV12-4 and TRBJ2-3, with D perhaps TRBD1 (6 bases). CDR3 size: 15 residues. The V end lost 3 bases, the J end lost 6 bases, and 16 bases lay between the germline ends. Here the CDR3 DNA reads TGTGCCAGCAGTTTCGATCCCAGGGGAAAGGATACGCAGTATTTT. Translating it yields CASSFDPRGKDTQYF.

The table lists this clonotype with a few counts. The chain employs TRBV5-1 and TRBJ1-1, with 9 positions matching TRBD1. Germline V gives CDR1 SGHRS, CDR2 YFSETQ. The CDR3 has 15 amino acids. V lost 4 bases and J lost 1; bases outside the gene matches: 5. The CDR3 sequence is CASSRDRAKNTEAFF. In DNA form, the CDR3 reads TGCGCCAGCAGCCGGGACAGGGCGAAGAACACTGAAGCTTTCTTT.

The CDR3 DNA reads TGTGCCAGCAGCGCCTCCGGGACAGATCACAATGAGCAGTTCTTC. It codes for CASSASGTDHNEQFF. This chain connects TRBV9 to TRBJ2-1; TRBD1 agrees at 7 bases. Trimming at V came to 3 bases and at J to 5 bases, leaving 8 bases not matched to a gene. Germline V CDR1 and CDR2: SGDLS, YYNGEE. The CDR3 is 15 amino acids. The variable domain in full, completed from reference TRBV9 and TRBJ2-1, reads DSGVTQTPKHLITATGQRVTLRCSPRSGDLSVYWYQQSLDQGLQFLIQYYNGEERAKGNILERFSAQQFPDLHSELNLSSLELGDSALYFCASSASGTDHNEQFFGPGTRLTVL.

Many counts were recorded for this clonotype. The chain recombines TRBV7-8 with TRBJ2-1; 7 bases are shared with TRBD2. The germline V gene encodes CDR1 SGHVS and CDR2 FQNEAQ. V lost 0 bases and J lost 3; bases outside the gene matches: 11. CDR3 length: 18 amino acids. The CDR3 here is CASSLARASREVYNEQFF. CDR3 DNA sequence: TGTGCCAGCAGCTTAGCGAGGGCTAGCCGGGAGGTCTACAATGAGCAGTTCTTC.

The chain has TRBV5-5 and TRBJ2-1; 10 nucleotides line up with TRBD1. Germline CDR1 reads SGHKS; CDR2 reads YYEKEE (reference sequence). The length of the CDR3 is 15 residues. V was pared by 4 bases and J by 8 bases, with 9 bases of the junction left unmatched. The CDR3 here is CASSPRQGAVDEQFF. The CDR3 region has the DNA TGTGCCAGCAGCCCCCGACAGGGGGCTGTAGATGAGCAGTTCTTC.